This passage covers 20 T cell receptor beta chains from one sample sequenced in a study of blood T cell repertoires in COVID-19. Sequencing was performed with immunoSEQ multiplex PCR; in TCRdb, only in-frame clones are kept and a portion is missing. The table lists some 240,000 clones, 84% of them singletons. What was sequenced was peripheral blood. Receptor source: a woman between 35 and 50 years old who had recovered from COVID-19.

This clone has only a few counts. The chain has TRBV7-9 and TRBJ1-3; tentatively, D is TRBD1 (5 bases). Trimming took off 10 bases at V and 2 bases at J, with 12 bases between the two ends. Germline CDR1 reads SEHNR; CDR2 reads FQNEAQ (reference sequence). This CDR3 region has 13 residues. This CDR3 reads CAIPQGPGNTIYF. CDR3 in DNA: TGTGCCATCCCTCAGGGCCCTGGAAACACCATATATTTT.

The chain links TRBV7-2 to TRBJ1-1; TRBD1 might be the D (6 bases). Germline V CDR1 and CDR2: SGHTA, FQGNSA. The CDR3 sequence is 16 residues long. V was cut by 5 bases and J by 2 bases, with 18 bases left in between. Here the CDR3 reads CASSPRSGERNTEAFF. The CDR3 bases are TGTGCCAGCAGCCCAAGGTCAGGGGAACGAAACACTGAAGCTTTCTTT.

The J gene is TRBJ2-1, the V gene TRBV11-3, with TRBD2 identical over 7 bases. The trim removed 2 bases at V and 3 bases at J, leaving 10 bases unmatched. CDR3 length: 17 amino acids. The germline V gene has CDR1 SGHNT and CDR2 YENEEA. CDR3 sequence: CASSLKRGLFLYNEQFF. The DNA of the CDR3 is TGTGCCAGCAGCTTAAAGCGGGGCCTCTTCCTCTACAATGAGCAGTTCTTC.

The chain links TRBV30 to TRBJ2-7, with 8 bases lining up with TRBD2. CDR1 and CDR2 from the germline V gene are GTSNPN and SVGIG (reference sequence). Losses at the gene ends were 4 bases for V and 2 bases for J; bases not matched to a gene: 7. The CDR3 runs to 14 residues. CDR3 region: CAWIPNGGAYEQYF. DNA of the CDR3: TGTGCCTGGATCCCGAACGGGGGGGCCTACGAGCAGTACTTC.

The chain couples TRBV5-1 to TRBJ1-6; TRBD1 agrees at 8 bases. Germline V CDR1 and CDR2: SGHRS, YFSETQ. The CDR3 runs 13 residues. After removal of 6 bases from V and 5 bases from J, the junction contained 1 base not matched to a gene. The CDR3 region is CASMDRDNSPLHF. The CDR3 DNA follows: TGCGCCAGCATGGACAGGGATAATTCACCCCTCCACTTT.

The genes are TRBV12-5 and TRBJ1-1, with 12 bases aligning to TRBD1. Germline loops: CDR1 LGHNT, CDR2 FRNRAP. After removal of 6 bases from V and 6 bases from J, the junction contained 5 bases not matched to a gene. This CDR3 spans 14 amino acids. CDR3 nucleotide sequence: TGTGCTAGTGGCTCCGGGACAGGGGGCCCTGAAGCTTTCTTT. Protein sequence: CASGSGTGGPEAFF.

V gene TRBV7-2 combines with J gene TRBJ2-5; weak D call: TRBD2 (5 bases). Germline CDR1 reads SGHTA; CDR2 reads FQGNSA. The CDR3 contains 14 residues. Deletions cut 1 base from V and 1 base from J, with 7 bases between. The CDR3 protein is CASSLGGVQETQYF. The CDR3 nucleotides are TGTGCCAGCAGCTTAGGGGGAGTCCAAGAGACCCAGTACTTC.

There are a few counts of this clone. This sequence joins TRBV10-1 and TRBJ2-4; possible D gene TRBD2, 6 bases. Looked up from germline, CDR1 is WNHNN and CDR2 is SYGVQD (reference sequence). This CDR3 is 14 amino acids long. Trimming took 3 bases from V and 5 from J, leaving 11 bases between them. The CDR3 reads CASSEGGLENIQYF. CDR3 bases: TGCGCCAGCAGTGAAGGAGGGTTGGAAAACATTCAGTACTTC.

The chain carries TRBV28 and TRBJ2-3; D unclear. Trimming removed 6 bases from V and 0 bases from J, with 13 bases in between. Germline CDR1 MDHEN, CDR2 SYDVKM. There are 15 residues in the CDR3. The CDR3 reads CASRSPLVSTDTQYF. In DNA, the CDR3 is TGTGCCAGCAGATCCCCTCTTGTGAGCACAGATACGCAGTATTTT. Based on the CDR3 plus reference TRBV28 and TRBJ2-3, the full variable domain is DVKVTQSSRYLVKRTGEKVFLECVQDMDHENMFWYRQDPGLGLRLIYFSYDVKMKEKGDIPEGYSVSREKKERFSLILESASTNQTSMYLCASRSPLVSTDTQYFGPGTRLTVL.

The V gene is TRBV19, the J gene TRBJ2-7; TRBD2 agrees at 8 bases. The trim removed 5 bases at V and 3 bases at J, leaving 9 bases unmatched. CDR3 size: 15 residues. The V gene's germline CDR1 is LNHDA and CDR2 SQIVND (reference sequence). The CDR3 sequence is CASSSGAGGRYEQYF. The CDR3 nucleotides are TGTGCCAGTAGTTCTGGGGCGGGGGGCCGCTACGAGCAGTACTTC.

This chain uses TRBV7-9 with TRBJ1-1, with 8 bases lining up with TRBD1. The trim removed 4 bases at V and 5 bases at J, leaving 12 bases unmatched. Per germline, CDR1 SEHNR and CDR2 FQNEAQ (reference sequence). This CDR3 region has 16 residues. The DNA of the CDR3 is TGTGCCAGCAGCTCCCCAGGGGGCAGGGGGCATACTGAAGCTTTCTTT. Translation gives CASSSPGGRGHTEAFF.

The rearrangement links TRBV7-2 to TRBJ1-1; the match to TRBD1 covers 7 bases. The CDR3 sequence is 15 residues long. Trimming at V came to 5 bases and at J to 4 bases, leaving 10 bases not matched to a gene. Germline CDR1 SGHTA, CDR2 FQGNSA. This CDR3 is CASSITTGDSTEAFF. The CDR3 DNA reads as TGTGCCAGCAGCATAACCACAGGGGATTCCACTGAAGCTTTCTTT. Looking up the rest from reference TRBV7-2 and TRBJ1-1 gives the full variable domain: GAGVSQSPSNKVTEKGKDVELRCDPISGHTALYWYRQSLGQGLEFLIYFQGNSAPDKSGLPSDRFSAERTGGSVSTLTIQRTQQEDSAVYLCASSITTGDSTEAFFGQGTRLTVV.

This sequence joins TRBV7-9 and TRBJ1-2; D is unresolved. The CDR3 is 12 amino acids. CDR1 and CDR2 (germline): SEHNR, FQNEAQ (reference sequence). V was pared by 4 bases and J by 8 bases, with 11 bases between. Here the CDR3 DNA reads TGTGCCAGCAGCTGGGAGGGTTGGGGCTACACCTTC. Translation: CASSWEGWGYTF.

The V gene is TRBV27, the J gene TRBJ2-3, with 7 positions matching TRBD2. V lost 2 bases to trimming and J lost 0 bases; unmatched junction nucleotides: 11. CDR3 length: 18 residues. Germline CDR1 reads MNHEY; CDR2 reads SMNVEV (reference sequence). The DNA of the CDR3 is TGTGCCAGCAGTTTAGGTTATCGGGGACTACGTAGCACAGATACGCAGTATTTT. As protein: CASSLGYRGLRSTDTQYF.

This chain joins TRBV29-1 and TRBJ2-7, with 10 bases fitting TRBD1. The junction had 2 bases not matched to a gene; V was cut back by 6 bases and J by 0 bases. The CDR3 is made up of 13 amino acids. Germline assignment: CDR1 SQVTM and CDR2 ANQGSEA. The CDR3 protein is CSVRQGASYEQYF. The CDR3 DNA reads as TGCAGCGTGAGACAGGGGGCCTCCTACGAGCAGTACTTC.

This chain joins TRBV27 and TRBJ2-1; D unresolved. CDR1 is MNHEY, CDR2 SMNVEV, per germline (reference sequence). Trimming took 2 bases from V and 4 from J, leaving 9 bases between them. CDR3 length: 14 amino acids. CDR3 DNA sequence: TGTGCCAGCAGTTTAAATCCAGGATACAATGAGCAGTTCTTC. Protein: CASSLNPGYNEQFF.

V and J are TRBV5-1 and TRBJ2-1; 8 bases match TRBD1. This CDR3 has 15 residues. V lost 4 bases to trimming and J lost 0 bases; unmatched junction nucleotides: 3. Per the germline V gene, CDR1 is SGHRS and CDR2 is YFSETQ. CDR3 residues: CASSPGQVSYNEQFF. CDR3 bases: TGCGCCAGCAGCCCGGGACAGGTCTCCTACAATGAGCAGTTCTTC.

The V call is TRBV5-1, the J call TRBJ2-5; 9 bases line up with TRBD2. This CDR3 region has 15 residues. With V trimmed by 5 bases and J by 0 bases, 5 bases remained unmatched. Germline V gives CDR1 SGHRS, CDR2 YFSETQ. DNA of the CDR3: TGCGCCAGCAGGGAGCGGGGGGCGTACCAAGAGACCCAGTACTTC. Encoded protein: CASRERGAYQETQYF.

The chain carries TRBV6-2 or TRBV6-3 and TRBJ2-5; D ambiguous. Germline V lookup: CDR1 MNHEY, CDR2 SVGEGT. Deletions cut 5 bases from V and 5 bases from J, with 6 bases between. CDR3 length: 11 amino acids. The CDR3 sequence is CASSLEETQYF. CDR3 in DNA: TGTGCCAGCAGTCTAGAGGAGACCCAGTACTTC.

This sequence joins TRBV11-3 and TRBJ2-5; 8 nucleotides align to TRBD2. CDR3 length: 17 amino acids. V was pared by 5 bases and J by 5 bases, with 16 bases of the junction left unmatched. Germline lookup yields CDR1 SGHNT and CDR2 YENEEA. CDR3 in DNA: TGTGCCAGCAGCCCTGGGGTCAGCGGGGGACTTCATGAGACCCAGTACTTC. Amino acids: CASSPGVSGGLHETQYF.